This entry lists 5 T cell receptor beta chains sequenced from one sample in a study of tissue T cells after allogeneic stem cell transplantation. Time point of the sample: mouse harvest day 14 after allogeneic transplant. The graft held 10^6 splenic CD5+ T cells and 10^7 T-cell-depleted bone marrow cells. Sequencing was performed with immunoSEQ multiplex PCR; in TCRdb, only in-frame clones are kept and a portion is missing. In the table there are around 6,800 clones, approximately 35% of which are singletons. The sample consisted of skin. The receptor set was obtained from a female BALB/c mouse given C57BL/6 T cells with graft-versus-host disease after an allogeneic hematopoietic cell transplant.

With respect to this clone: Gene names are mouse gene names. The read ends 1 residue shy of where the CDR3 ends; the end is completed using the germline J gene. V gene TRBV26 combines with J gene TRBJ1-1, with unresolved D. This CDR3 comprises 12 residues. The ends were cut back, 0 bases at V and 6 bases at J, with 5 bases in the middle. CDR1 KGHPV and CDR2 FQNQEV come from the germline V gene (reference sequence). CDR3 bases read: TGTGCCAGCAGTCTGTCAGGGCCAGAAGTCTTC. Translated, it gives CASSLSGPEVF. The complete CDR3 sequence is CASSLSGPEVFF.

By proportion, this clone is medium-sized. Mouse names are used for the genes. The CDR3 goes on 1 residue after the read ends, and that part is filled in from the germline J gene. The chain has TRBV26 and TRBJ1-3; a weak D match, TRBD1 (5 bases). CDR3 length: 15 residues. V was clipped by 4 bases and J by 0 bases, with 10 bases between them. CDR1 and CDR2 from the germline V gene are KGHPV and FQNQEV (reference sequence). CDR3 DNA (partial): TGTGCCAGCAGTCCCGGAGGGGCTTCTGGAAATACGCTCTAT. Translation: CASSPGGASGNTLY. In full, the CDR3 is CASSPGGASGNTLYF.

In regard to this clone: Any gene name here is a mouse gene name. Sequencing ends 1 residue short of the CDR3 end; the germline J gene provides the rest. This chain links TRBV12-1 with TRBJ1-3; 9 positions agree with TRBD1. The junction had 6 bases not matched to a gene; V was cut back by 6 bases and J by 4 bases. This CDR3 is built from 14 residues. Germline lookup yields CDR1 SGHSN and CDR2 HYEKVE. Here the CDR3 reads CASLKGQGGNTLYF. CDR3 bases read: TGTGCCAGCCTCAAGGGACAGGGAGGAAATACGCTCTAT.

This clone was seen a handful of times. Each gene name is a mouse one. The read falls 1 residue short of the CDR3 end, and the missing part is taken from the germline J gene. The rearrangement joins TRBV23 to TRBJ1-1; the D call TRBD1 from the table was never checked on the DNA. CDR3 size: 12 residues. Germline CDR1 KGHTA, CDR2 FQNQQP. The CDR3 region is CSSSQPDTEVFF. CDR3 DNA (partial): TGCTCCAGCAGTCAACCAGACACAGAAGTCTTC.

As to this clone: Here the gene names and germline are mouse. The read ends 1 residue early relative to the CDR3; the germline J gene fills the gap. This sample includes further DNA sequences coding for the same CDR3. V and J are TRBV26 and TRBJ2-4, with D perhaps given as TRBD1 or TRBD2 (6 bases each). The CDR3 sequence is 13 residues long. The V and J ends lost 3 bases and 3 bases respectively, with 7 bases between them. The germline gives CDR1 KGHPV, CDR2 FQNQEV (reference sequence). The sequenced part of the CDR3 DNA is TGTGCCAGCAGTCTTGGGGGCCAAAACACCTTGTAC. Its translation: CASSLGGQNTLY. The full CDR3 protein is CASSLGGQNTLYF.